Following are 25 T cell receptor beta chains from one sample sequenced in a study of blood T cells in healthy people across ages. A J-beta primer mix and a sample-barcoded 5' primer were used in a second PCR of roughly 7 to 12 cycles. TCRdb called the 5' RACE reads again in MiXCR, with one record for every CDR3 protein. The table has approximately 1.5 million distinct CDR3 sequences, about 32% seen once. Sequencing input: blood. The receptors were gathered from a woman younger than 45 in good health.

The chain carries TRBV7-2 and TRBJ2-1; TRBD2 is a possible D gene (6 bases). Trimming left V 2 bases short and J 2 bases short, with 13 bases between. The CDR3 length is 16 residues. Per germline, CDR1 SGHTA and CDR2 FQGNSA. DNA for the CDR3: TGTGCCAGCAGCTTAAGAGGCGGGGTGGCCTACAATGAGCAGTTCTTC. Its translation is CASSLRGGVAYNEQFF.

The chain recombines TRBV28 with TRBJ2-7; 7 bases are shared with TRBD2. V lost 5 bases to trimming and J lost 6 bases; unmatched junction nucleotides: 16. Germline V gives CDR1 MDHEN, CDR2 SYDVKM. The CDR3 consists of 16 residues. CDR3 DNA: TGTGCCAGCAGTGCCGAAAGTGGCGGGAGTTTCGGCGAGCAGTACTTC. It specifies CASSAESGGSFGEQYF.

This clonotype has only a few counts. This chain uses TRBV12-3 or TRBV12-4 with TRBJ2-1; TRBD2 matches at 7 bases. V lost 11 bases to trimming and J lost 4 bases; unmatched junction nucleotides: 14. This CDR3 contains 15 residues. Here the CDR3 DNA reads TGTGCCGGCATGGGGGGAGGGACTCATTACAATGAGCAGTTCTTC. Translation gives CAGMGGGTHYNEQFF.

V and J are TRBV3-1 and TRBJ1-2, with D maybe TRBD1 (5 bases). The CDR3 extends over 12 amino acids. With 4 bases removed from V and 7 bases from J, the gap between germline ends came to 10 bases. Germline-derived CDR1 and CDR2 are LGHDT and YNNKEL (reference sequence). The CDR3 DNA reads as TGTGCCAGCAGCCTTCCAGGGAGTGGCTACACCTTC. This encodes CASSLPGSGYTF.

This sequence joins TRBV20-1 and TRBJ2-1; TRBD2 aligns across 8 bases. V was pared by 6 bases and J by 8 bases, with 15 bases of the junction left unmatched. Germline lookup yields CDR1 DFQATT and CDR2 SNEGSKA (reference sequence). The CDR3 totals 15 residues. CDR3 sequence reads: CSAGGFGGGSDEQFF. In DNA, the CDR3 is TGCAGTGCAGGGGGGTTCGGCGGGGGGTCGGATGAGCAGTTCTTC.

The genes are TRBV7-9 and TRBJ2-1; D uncertain. The CDR3 loop spans 15 amino acids. The germline gives CDR1 SEHNR, CDR2 FQNEAQ (reference sequence). V was shortened by 3 bases and J by 3 bases, with 12 bases between the two germline ends. The CDR3 is CASSFPRTDYNEQFF. DNA of the CDR3: TGTGCCAGCAGCTTTCCTAGGACCGACTACAATGAGCAGTTCTTC.

The rearrangement uses TRBV4-1 and TRBJ1-1; D is perhaps TRBD1 (5 bases). CDR3 size: 14 residues. Trimming took off 4 bases at V and 2 bases at J, with 11 bases between the two ends. Germline V gene sequence: CDR1 MGHRA, CDR2 YSYEKL. CDR3 region: CASSLRAANTEAFF. Written as DNA, the CDR3 is TGCGCCAGCAGCCTCAGGGCAGCTAACACTGAAGCTTTCTTT.

The CDR3 region is CASSFVGYNEQFF. CDR3 sequence (DNA): TGTGCCAGCAGTTTTGTGGGGTACAATGAGCAGTTCTTC. This chain connects TRBV12-3 or TRBV12-4 to TRBJ2-1, with D unclear. Trimming cost V 3 bases and J 4 bases, with 7 bases left between them. The CDR3 spans 13 residues.

The genes are TRBV28 and TRBJ2-3; 8 bases align to TRBD2. The ends lost 6 bases at V and 7 bases at J; junction bases unmatched: 9. The CDR3 sequence is 14 residues long. The germline V gene encodes CDR1 MDHEN and CDR2 SYDVKM. CDR3: CASSERETGHTQYF. DNA for the CDR3: TGTGCCAGCAGCGAGCGGGAGACGGGACATACGCAGTATTTT.

J is TRBJ2-5 and V is TRBV7-2; 7 bases map to TRBD2. CDR3 length: 11 amino acids. The trim removed 3 bases at V and 11 bases at J, leaving 3 bases unmatched. Germline V gives CDR1 SGHTA, CDR2 FQGNSA. The CDR3 loop reads CASSFSGGQYF. CDR3 coding DNA: TGTGCCAGCAGCTTTTCCGGGGGGCAGTACTTC.

The rearrangement links TRBV20-1 to TRBJ2-2, with TRBD1 matching over 7 bases. Trimming removed 6 bases from V and 4 bases from J; junction bases left unmatched: 8. The CDR3 covers 14 residues. The germline CDR1 and CDR2 sequences are DFQATT and SNEGSKA (reference sequence). In nucleotides, the CDR3 is TGCAGTGCCATCGGGACAGCACCCACCGGGGAGCTGTTTTTT. Translation gives CSAIGTAPTGELFF.

The CDR3 coding sequence is TGTGCCAGCAGTTACTCGACCGGGCCCAATGAGCAGTTCTTC. Its translation: CASSYSTGPNEQFF. The V call is TRBV6-5, the J call TRBJ2-1; no definite D call. There are 14 residues in the CDR3. The V end lost 0 bases, the J end lost 6 bases, and 9 bases lay between the germline ends. The V gene's germline CDR1 is MNHEY and CDR2 SVGAGI.

This sequence joins TRBV7-9 and TRBJ1-2; TRBD1 matches at 11 bases. The CDR3 contains 13 residues. V lost 5 bases, J lost 7 bases, and 3 bases stayed unmatched. From germline, CDR1 is SEHNR and CDR2 FQNEAQ (reference sequence). CDR3 nucleotide sequence: TGTGCCAGCAGCAGGACAGGGGGCAGTGGCTACACCTTC. It yields the protein CASSRTGGSGYTF. The full variable domain, completed using reference TRBV7-9 and TRBJ1-2, is DTGVSQNPRHKITKRGQNVTFRCDPISEHNRLYWYRQTLGQGPEFLTYFQNEAQLEKSRLLSDRFSAERPKGSFSTLEIQRTEQGDSAMYLCASSRTGGSGYTFGSGTRLTVV.

V gene TRBV11-2 combines with J gene TRBJ2-7; TRBD2 matches at 8 bases. This CDR3 has 15 residues. Germline CDR1 is SGHAT and CDR2 is FQNNGV. The ends lost 4 bases at V and 3 bases at J; junction bases unmatched: 8. CDR3 DNA sequence: TGTGCCAGCAGCTCCCTCGAGACTAGCGACTACGAGCAGTACTTC. Translated, it gives CASSSLETSDYEQYF.

The chain recombines TRBV18 with TRBJ1-2; tentative D call: TRBD1 (5 bases). Germline lookup yields CDR1 KGHSH and CDR2 LQKENI. V lost 3 bases and J 3 bases, leaving 23 bases between the germline ends. This CDR3 comprises 18 residues. The CDR3 is CASSPSRAFGRFYYGYTF. Written as DNA, the CDR3 is TGTGCCAGCTCACCTTCCAGGGCTTTCGGCAGGTTTTACTATGGCTACACCTTC.

In this sample, this clonotype turned up a few times. This chain links TRBV9 with TRBJ1-2, with 8 bases identical to TRBD1. This CDR3 is 14 amino acids long. V shed 3 bases and J 7 bases; nucleotides not matched to a gene: 8. CDR1 is SGDLS and CDR2 is YYNGEE in the germline V gene. Written as DNA, the CDR3 is TGTGCCAGCAGCGCCCCGACAGGGGTCCCTGGCTACACCTTC. Protein sequence: CASSAPTGVPGYTF.

The table lists this clonotype with a few counts. The rearrangement joins TRBV10-3 to TRBJ2-2; D gene uncertain. The length of the CDR3 is 13 residues. V lost 10 bases to trimming and J lost 0 bases, with 9 bases between them. Germline loops: CDR1 ENHRY, CDR2 SYGVKD. The CDR3 DNA is TGTGCCAACCTAATACCGAACACCGGGGAGCTGTTTTTT. Translation gives CANLIPNTGELFF.

This chain uses TRBV2 with TRBJ2-7; D is unresolved. The DNA matches TRBJ2-1 better at its end, which makes the J call doubtful. Germline CDR1 is SNHLY and CDR2 is FYNNEI. This CDR3 is 11 amino acids long. The CDR3 DNA sequence: TGTGCCAGCAGGTCCTTTTACGAGCAGTTCTTC. Amino acids: CASRSFYEQFF.

The table lists this clonotype with a few counts. CDR3 region: CAWNSGSPYGYTF. The CDR3 DNA is TGTGCCTGGAATAGTGGCAGCCCCTATGGCTACACCTTC. V and J are TRBV30 and TRBJ1-2; D gene uncertain. V shed 4 bases and J shed 4 bases, with 13 bases lying between them. CDR3 length equals 13 residues. Germline assignment: CDR1 GTSNPN and CDR2 SVGIG (reference sequence).

The chain has TRBV18 and TRBJ1-5; a possible D gene is TRBD1 (5 bases). The CDR3 is 16 residues long. CDR1 is KGHSH, CDR2 LQKENI, per germline. Trimming removed 2 bases at V and 0 bases at J, with 11 bases between. Here the CDR3 DNA reads TGTGCCAGCTCACCAGGGGACGTAAATAGCAATCAGCCCCAGCATTTT. Encoded protein: CASSPGDVNSNQPQHF.

The rearrangement links TRBV25-1 to TRBJ2-3; no clear D gene. Germline V lookup: CDR1 MGHDK, CDR2 SYGVNS. V was cut by 1 base and J by 3 bases, with 14 bases left in between. The CDR3 loop spans 16 amino acids. The CDR3, as DNA: TGTGCCAGCAGTGAATCTAGTGGTTTTCGAACAGATACGCAGTATTTT. It translates to CASSESSGFRTDTQYF. Filled out from reference TRBV25-1 and TRBJ2-3, the complete variable domain reads EADIYQTPRYLVIGTGKKITLECSQTMGHDKMYWYQQDPGMELHLIHYSYGVNSTEKGDLSSESTVSRIRTEHFPLTLESARPSHTSQYLCASSESSGFRTDTQYFGPGTRLTVL.

This sequence joins TRBV6-1 and TRBJ2-7; possible D gene TRBD2, 5 bases. In germline, CDR1 is MNHNS, CDR2 SASEGT. The CDR3 is made up of 15 amino acids. V lost 3 bases to trimming and J lost 0 bases, with 12 bases between them. The CDR3 loop is CASSDTGISSYEQYF. In nucleotides, the CDR3 is TGTGCCAGCAGTGATACCGGGATCAGCTCCTACGAGCAGTACTTC.

The chain combines TRBV20-1 with TRBJ2-7, with 10 positions matching TRBD1. Germline CDR1 DFQATT, CDR2 SNEGSKA (reference sequence). Germline trimming cut 5 bases from V and 6 bases from J; bases unmatched to any gene: 7. The CDR3 is made up of 13 amino acids. CDR3 region: CSAGQGGRGEQYF. As DNA, the CDR3 is TGCAGTGCTGGACAGGGGGGCCGGGGCGAGCAGTACTTC.

The chain is built from TRBV3-1 and TRBJ2-5, with TRBD1 matching 8 bases. The last part of the DNA fits TRBJ2-1 better; the J call may be wrong. Germline-derived CDR1 and CDR2 are LGHDT and YNNKEL (reference sequence). The CDR3 contains 14 residues. The CDR3 DNA reads TGTGCCAGCAGCCCGACAGGGGCCCAAGAGACCCAGTTCTTC. Protein: CASSPTGAQETQFF.

The chain couples TRBV7-2 to TRBJ2-6; the match to TRBD1 covers 7 bases. The germline gives CDR1 SGHTA, CDR2 FQGNSA. Unmatched junction bases numbered 2, after V lost 8 bases and J lost 1 base. The CDR3 consists of 14 residues. The CDR3 protein is CASGTVSGANVLTF. In nucleotides, the CDR3 is TGTGCCAGCGGGACAGTGTCTGGGGCCAACGTCCTGACTTTC.